A single sample is the source of the 2 T cell receptor beta chains below, sequenced in a study of identical twins. TCRdb re-analysed the 5' RACE reads in MiXCR, keeping a single row per CDR3 protein. The table has roughly 720,000 distinct CDR3 sequences, 18% seen once; the top ten hold around 13%. The sample was also linked to a second study, of T cells expressing NK-cell markers.

Sample: PBMCs. The receptors derive from a woman aged 18-29 years in good health.

This chain uses TRBV29-1 with TRBJ2-7, with D perhaps TRBD2 (5 bases). Germline assignment: CDR1 SQVTM and CDR2 ANQGSEA. The CDR3 runs 14 residues. Trimming took 5 bases from V and 0 from J, leaving 14 bases between them. The CDR3 sequence is CSVTGLVSSYEQYF. In DNA form, the CDR3 reads TGCAGCGTTACCGGACTGGTTAGCTCCTACGAGCAGTACTTC.

The chain is built from TRBV11-2 and TRBJ1-5; D gene uncertain. Germline V lookup: CDR1 SGHAT, CDR2 FQNNGV. The CDR3 is made up of 15 amino acids. V was shortened by 2 bases and J by 0 bases, with 8 bases between the two germline ends. CDR3 sequence: CASSLYGNSNQPQHF. The CDR3 DNA reads as TGTGCCAGCAGCTTATATGGTAATAGCAATCAGCCCCAGCATTTT.